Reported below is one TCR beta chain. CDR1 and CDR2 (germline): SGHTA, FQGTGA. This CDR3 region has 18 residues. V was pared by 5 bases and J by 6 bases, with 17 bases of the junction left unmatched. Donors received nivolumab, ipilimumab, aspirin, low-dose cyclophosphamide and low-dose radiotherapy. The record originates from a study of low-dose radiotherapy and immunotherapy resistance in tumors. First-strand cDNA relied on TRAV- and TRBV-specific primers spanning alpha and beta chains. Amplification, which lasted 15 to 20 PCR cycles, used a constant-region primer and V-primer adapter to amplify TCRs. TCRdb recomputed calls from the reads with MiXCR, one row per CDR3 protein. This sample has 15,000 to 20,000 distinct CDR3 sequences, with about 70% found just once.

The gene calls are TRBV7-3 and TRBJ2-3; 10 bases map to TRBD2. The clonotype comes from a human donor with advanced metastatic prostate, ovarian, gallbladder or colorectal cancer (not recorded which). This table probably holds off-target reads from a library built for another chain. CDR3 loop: CASSQAGSSGSSWDTQYF. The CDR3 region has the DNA TGTGCCAGCAGCCAAGCCGGGTCTAGCGGGAGTTCTTGGGATACGCAGTATTTT.